This is a list of T cell receptor beta chains from one sample in a study of CD4 T cells in relation to SARS-CoV-2 and coronaviruses. What these receptors recognize is not known. Assay used: immunoSEQ multiplex PCR; TCRdb lists only in-frame clones, some missing. The data show just under 20,000 clones, almost 75% seen once. Material for sequencing was CD4+ T cells from PBMCs, cultured in vitro. Source of these receptors: a human donor in good health. Each CDR3 is given with its conserved first and last residue. D genes are given only for firm matches. Clone sizes are given selectively: once, few, many, or a class where the clone is expanded.

>.|TRBV5-4|TRBJ1-2|few
CASSPEDTRRGYGYTF
TGTGCCAGCAGCCCGGAGGACACCCGGAGGGGCTATGGCTACACCTTC
>TRBD1|TRBV10-3|TRBJ1-2|.
CAIRPGSGQGLDNYGYTF
TGTGCCATCAGGCCCGGATCCGGACAGGGGTTAGATAACTATGGCTACACCTTC
>TRBD2|TRBV9|TRBJ2-5|.
CASSPSGGAGETQYF
TGTGCCAGCAGCCCTAGCGGGGGGGCAGGAGAGACCCAGTACTTC
>.|TRBV6-2/TRBV6-3|TRBJ2-3|.
CASSLQGNTQYF
TGTGCCAGCAGTTTACAGGGAAATACGCAGTATTTT
>.|TRBV2|TRBJ1-1|few
CATCPQGQNTEAFF
TGTGCCACCTGTCCCCAGGGACAGAACACTGAAGCTTTCTTT
>.|TRBV18|TRBJ2-3|.
CASSPGRSTDTQYF
TGTGCCAGCTCCCCGGGACGGAGCACAGATACGCAGTATTTT
>.|TRBV18|TRBJ2-1|.
CASSPSSRNNNEQFF
TGTGCCAGCTCACCTAGCTCACGCAACAACAATGAGCAGTTCTTC
>.|TRBV19|TRBJ1-2|large
CASSTGRGSYGYTF
TGTGCCAGTAGTACTGGGAGGGGCAGCTATGGCTACACCTTC
>.|TRBV30|TRBJ1-6|.
CAWMLSSYNSPLHF
TGTGCCTGGATGTTGAGCTCCTATAATTCACCCCTCCACTTT
>.|TRBV29-1|TRBJ1-1|.
CSVVGGRSNTEAFF
TGCAGCGTTGTGGGAGGGAGGTCGAACACTGAAGCTTTCTTT
>TRBD2|TRBV7-3|TRBJ2-3|.
CASSFAGGHTDTQYF
TGTGCCAGCAGCTTTGCGGGAGGGCACACAGATACGCAGTATTTT
>.|TRBV12-3/TRBV12-4|TRBJ2-2|.
CASSAQDKGELFF
TGTGCCAGCAGTGCGCAGGATAAGGGGGAGCTGTTTTTT
>TRBD1|TRBV30|TRBJ1-2|few
CACRTGWGYTF
TGTGCCTGCAGGACAGGGTGGGGCTACACCTTC
>.|TRBV19|TRBJ2-6|once
CASAGPPGANVLTF
TGTGCCAGCGCTGGGCCCCCGGGGGCCAACGTCCTGACTTTC
>.|TRBV7-9|TRBJ2-7|few
CASGQLYEQYF
TGTGCCAGCGGACAATTGTACGAGCAGTACTTC
>.|TRBV20-1|TRBJ1-5|few
CSASIGAGQPQHF
TGCAGTGCTAGTATAGGGGCAGGGCAGCCCCAGCATTTT
>.|TRBV4-2|TRBJ2-1|.
CASSDRTSSYNEQFF
TGTGCCAGCAGTGATAGGACATCCTCCTACAATGAGCAGTTCTTC
>TRBD1|TRBV18|TRBJ1-2|few
CASSPDGQGQGGYTF
TGTGCCAGCTCACCCGATGGACAGGGACAGGGGGGCTACACCTTC
>.|TRBV7-2|TRBJ1-3|.
CASSLVAGNSGNTIYF
TGTGCCAGCAGCTTAGTGGCAGGGAACTCTGGAAACACCATATATTTT
>TRBD1|TRBV9|TRBJ2-5|.
CATRDRVKETQYF
TGTGCCACCCGGGACAGGGTTAAAGAGACCCAGTACTTC
>.|TRBV3-1/TRBV3-2|TRBJ2-3|.
CASSRHLSSAYEEGRGDTQYF
TGTGCCAGCAGCCGCCACCTTTCCTCCGCCTACGAGGAGGGTAGAGGAGATACGCAGTATTTT
>.|TRBV18|TRBJ2-7|.
CASSPNRQFYEQYF
TGTGCCAGCTCACCTAACCGACAGTTCTACGAGCAGTACTTC
>.|TRBV7-2|TRBJ2-1|.
CASSSWGAPYNEQFF
TGTGCCAGCAGCTCATGGGGGGCTCCCTACAATGAGCAGTTCTTC
>TRBD1|TRBV6-5|TRBJ2-5|.
CASRLDRVEETQYF
TGTGCCAGCAGACTTGACAGGGTTGAAGAGACCCAGTACTTC
>.|TRBV19|TRBJ2-2|.
CASSADGHTGELFF
TGTGCCAGTAGTGCTGACGGCCACACCGGGGAGCTGTTTTTT
>TRBD2|TRBV6-5|TRBJ2-7|.
CASSYSSGGSSYEQYF
TGTGCCAGCAGTTACTCTAGCGGGGGAAGCTCCTACGAGCAGTACTTC
>TRBD1|TRBV18|TRBJ1-2|few
CASSPEQGAYGYTF
TGTGCCAGCTCACCAGAACAGGGGGCTTATGGCTACACCTTC
>TRBD1|TRBV4-2|TRBJ2-1|.
CASSQDIKAGQGRNEQFF
TGTGCCAGCAGCCAAGATATTAAGGCGGGACAGGGGCGCAATGAGCAGTTCTTC
>.|TRBV12-5|TRBJ2-1|.
CASGLVRSAPEQFF
TGTGCTAGTGGTTTGGTACGGTCTGCCCCTGAGCAGTTCTTC
>TRBD2|TRBV20-1|TRBJ2-5|.
CSASIGGRNQETQYF
TGCAGTGCTAGTATTGGCGGGAGAAACCAAGAGACCCAGTACTTC
>.|TRBV2|TRBJ2-3|.
CASSGQWLDTQYF
TGTGCCAGTTCCGGGCAGTGGCTAGATACGCAGTATTTT
>.|TRBV27|TRBJ2-5|.
CASSLNGRQETQYF
TGTGCCAGCAGTTTGAACGGGAGACAAGAGACCCAGTACTTC
>.|TRBV12-3/TRBV12-4|TRBJ1-1|.
CASSPNRITEAFF
TGTGCCAGCAGTCCCAACCGAATCACTGAAGCTTTCTTT
>.|TRBV29-1|TRBJ2-1|once
CSVAAPEGNEQFF
TGCAGCGTGGCCGCCCCCGAAGGAAATGAGCAGTTCTTC
>.|TRBV12-3/TRBV12-4|TRBJ2-3|.
CASSLGVDTQYF
TGTGCCAGCAGTTTGGGGGTGGATACGCAGTATTTT
>TRBD1|TRBV9|TRBJ1-2|.
CASSVVGTGVGYTF
TGTGCCAGCAGCGTAGTCGGGACAGGGGTCGGCTACACCTTC
>.|TRBV30|TRBJ2-7|.
CAWSRAGTYEQYF
TGTGCCTGGAGTCGAGCAGGGACCTACGAGCAGTACTTC
>.|TRBV19|TRBJ1-4|few
CASSIQGSANEKLFF
TGTGCCAGTAGTATCCAGGGGTCCGCTAATGAAAAACTGTTTTTT
>.|TRBV7-9|TRBJ1-2|few
CASSLVGHHNYGYTF
TGTGCCAGCAGCTTAGTGGGACACCATAACTATGGCTACACCTTC
>TRBD1|TRBV19|TRBJ1-2|.
CASRRQGADGYTF
TGTGCCAGTAGAAGACAGGGGGCGGATGGCTACACCTTC
>.|TRBV5-1|TRBJ1-1|few
CASSLSGADEAFF
TGCGCCAGCAGCCTGTCAGGGGCCGATGAAGCTTTCTTT
>.|TRBV30|TRBJ1-2|.
CAWSVSNYYTF
TGTGCCTGGAGTGTAAGTAACTACTACACCTTC
>.|TRBV24-1|TRBJ2-5|.
CATSEGSGSAATQYF
TGTGCCACCAGTGAGGGATCGGGATCCGCGGCGACCCAGTACTTC
>.|TRBV5-4|TRBJ1-2|.
CASSQIRGMDVRYGYTF
TGTGCCAGCAGCCAGATAAGAGGTATGGACGTGCGCTATGGCTACACCTTC
>TRBD1|TRBV6-5|TRBJ1-6|.
CASSYDRGNNSPLHF
TGTGCCAGCAGTTACGACAGGGGCAATAATTCACCCCTCCACTTT
>TRBD1|TRBV2|TRBJ2-2|.
CASSDLGTGGLTGELFF
TGTGCCAGCAGTGACCTGGGGACAGGGGGTCTCACCGGGGAGCTGTTTTTT
>.|TRBV9|TRBJ2-6|.
CASSPQGANVLTF
TGTGCCAGCAGCCCCCAAGGGGCCAACGTCCTGACTTTC